A selection of T cell receptor beta chains follows, all from one sample in a study of T cell responses to AZD1222 COVID-19 vaccine. This table comes from immunoSEQ multiplex PCR, and its TCRdb copy is limited to in-frame clones, with some not included. This table holds just over 150,000 clones, around 87% found once. Specimen: peripheral blood, collected 28 days after the second AZD1222 dose. The source is an adult who received the AZD1222 COVID-19 vaccine. Both conserved end residues are part of each CDR3. The D gene is left open where the match is weak. The size entry is marked missing in some rows and otherwise reads once, few, many or a size class.

v_gene	j_gene	d_gene	abundance	CDR3nt	CDR3aa
TRBV28	TRBJ1-1	.	.	TGTGCCAGCAGTACCAGGGCGTCGGACACTGAAGCTTTCTTT	CASSTRASDTEAFF
TRBV9	TRBJ2-3	.	.	TGTGCCAGCAGCGTACTTACTAGCACAGATACGCAGTATTTT	CASSVLTSTDTQYF
TRBV5-4	TRBJ1-1	TRBD1	once	TGTGCCAGCAGCTTGGCGAGACAGGGGATGAACACTGAAGCTTTCTTT	CASSLARQGMNTEAFF
TRBV30	TRBJ1-1	.	.	TGTGCCTGGAGTGTAGGTTTAGGCGTGAACACTGAAGCTTTCTTT	CAWSVGLGVNTEAFF
TRBV6-5	TRBJ1-1	.	.	TGTGCCAGCAAGACTGACAGTTTGAACACTGAAGCTTTCTTT	CASKTDSLNTEAFF
TRBV3-1/TRBV3-2	TRBJ2-7	.	.	TGTGCCAGCAGCCAATTGGACTGGTCCTACGAGCAGTACTTC	CASSQLDWSYEQYF
TRBV5-8	TRBJ1-1	.	.	TGTGCCAGCAGCTCGATAAGGGGGGCGAACACTGAAGCTTTCTTT	CASSSIRGANTEAFF
TRBV29-1	TRBJ2-7	TRBD1	.	TGCAGCGTTGGCGAGGGGGCGGAATACGAGCAGTACTTC	CSVGEGAEYEQYF
TRBV5-1	TRBJ2-7	TRBD1	once	TGCGCCAGCAGCCCCGGACAGGGGCCTAATTCGCAGTACTTC	CASSPGQGPNSQYF
TRBV27	TRBJ1-6	TRBD1	.	TGTGCCAGCAGATCGGGACAGGCCTATAATTCACCCCTCCACTTT	CASRSGQAYNSPLHF
TRBV19	TRBJ2-1	TRBD2	.	TGTGCCAGTAGTTCCCAGGGACTAGGCTACAATGAGCAGTTCTTC	CASSSQGLGYNEQFF
TRBV5-4	TRBJ2-7	TRBD1	.	TGTGCCAGCAGCTTGGGACAGGGGGCGCAAGGCGAGCAGTACTTC	CASSLGQGAQGEQYF
TRBV7-7	TRBJ2-1	TRBD2	.	TGTGCTAGCAGCCCTTCCACTAGCGGGAGTCCCAATGAGCAGTTCTTC	CASSPSTSGSPNEQFF
TRBV7-2	TRBJ2-3	.	.	TGTGCCAGCAGCCTCCGACAGAGAGGGGATACGCAGTATTTT	CASSLRQRGDTQYF
TRBV28	TRBJ2-4	TRBD1	once	TGTGCCAGCACCCCAGACAGGGGGCTTGTGGGCAAAAACATTCAGTACTTC	CASTPDRGLVGKNIQYF
TRBV18	TRBJ1-4	.	once	TGTGCCAGCTCACCACTCCAGGGTACTAATGAAAAACTGTTTTTT	CASSPLQGTNEKLFF
TRBV12-3/TRBV12-4	TRBJ1-5	TRBD1	.	TGTGCCAGCAGTCCCCAGGGGGATAAGCCCCAGCATTTT	CASSPQGDKPQHF
TRBV28	TRBJ1-2	TRBD1	.	TGTGCCAGCAGTTGGGGGACAGGGCGCGACTATGGCTACACCTTC	CASSWGTGRDYGYTF
TRBV28	TRBJ1-1	.	.	TGTGCCAGCAGTTTGGACTCGGGTCCAGGTGAAGCTTTCTTT	CASSLDSGPGEAFF
TRBV19	TRBJ2-5	.	.	TGTGCCAGTAAGACCACAGGGAGGGGGCGAGAGACCCAGTACTTC	CASKTTGRGRETQYF
TRBV9	TRBJ1-2	.	.	TGTGCCAGCAGCGAAGGACAGAACTATGGCTACACCTTC	CASSEGQNYGYTF
TRBV4-3	TRBJ1-2	.	.	TGCGCCAGCAGCCAAGACCCCCAGCCTATCTATGGCTACACCTTC	CASSQDPQPIYGYTF
TRBV13	TRBJ2-7	TRBD2	.	TGTGCCAGCAGTTATAGCGGGAGCTCCTACGAGCAGTACTTC	CASSYSGSSYEQYF
TRBV5-4	TRBJ2-7	TRBD2	.	TGTGCCAGCAGTATGGCTAGCGGGATCTACGAGCAGTACTTC	CASSMASGIYEQYF
TRBV3-1/TRBV3-2	TRBJ2-7	.	.	TGTGCCAGCAGCCAGCCTGGAGGCTCCTACGAGCAGTACTTC	CASSQPGGSYEQYF
TRBV3-1/TRBV3-2	TRBJ1-2	TRBD1	.	TGTGCCAGCAGCAGGGGGCGACTAGCTAACTATGGCTACACCTTC	CASSRGRLANYGYTF
TRBV15	TRBJ1-1	.	.	TGTGCCACCAGCAGAGATGGAGGGACGGGGAAAGCTTTCTTT	CATSRDGGTGKAFF
TRBV5-4	TRBJ2-1	.	.	TGTGCCAGCAGCTCACCTTCCGGAAACAATGAGCAGTTCTTC	CASSSPSGNNEQFF
TRBV6-2/TRBV6-3	TRBJ2-4	TRBD1	.	TGTGCCAGCAGTTACCACACCGGGACAGGGGGTTTGGTTGACAAAAACATTCAGTACTTC	CASSYHTGTGGLVDKNIQYF
TRBV5-4	TRBJ1-4	TRBD1	.	TGTGCCAGCAGCCCAGACAGGGACCGCGATGAAAAACTGTTTTTT	CASSPDRDRDEKLFF
TRBV7-3	TRBJ2-3	.	.	TGTGCCAGCAGCTTAGGGTCAGTGGGTTTAGCAGATACGCAGTATTTT	CASSLGSVGLADTQYF
TRBV7-9	TRBJ2-1	.	.	TGTGCCGGGTGGGGCGGGGGCGAATCCTACAATGAGCAGTTCTTC	CAGWGGGESYNEQFF